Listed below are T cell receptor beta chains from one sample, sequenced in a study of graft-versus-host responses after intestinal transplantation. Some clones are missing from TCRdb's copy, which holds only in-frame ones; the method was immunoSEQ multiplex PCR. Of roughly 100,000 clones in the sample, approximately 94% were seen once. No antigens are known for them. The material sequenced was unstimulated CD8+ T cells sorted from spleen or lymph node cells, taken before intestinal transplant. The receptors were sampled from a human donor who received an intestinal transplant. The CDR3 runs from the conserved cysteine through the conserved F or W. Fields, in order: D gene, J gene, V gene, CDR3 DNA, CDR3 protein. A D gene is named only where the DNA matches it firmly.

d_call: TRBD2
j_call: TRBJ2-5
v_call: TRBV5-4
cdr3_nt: TGTGCCAGCAGCTTACGACTAGCGGTGCAAGAGACCCAGTACTTC
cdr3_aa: CASSLRLAVQETQYF

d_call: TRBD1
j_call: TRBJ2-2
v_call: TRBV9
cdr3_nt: TGTGCCAGCAGCGGCCGGGACAGTCGGACCGGGGAGCTGTTTTTT
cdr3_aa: CASSGRDSRTGELFF

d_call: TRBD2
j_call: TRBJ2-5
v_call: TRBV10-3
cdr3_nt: TGTGCCATCAGTGAAGTGGTAGGAGGGAGGGTCCAAGAGACCCAGTACTTC
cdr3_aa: CAISEVVGGRVQETQYF

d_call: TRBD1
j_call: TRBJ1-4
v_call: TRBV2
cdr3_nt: TGTGCCAGCAGCCCGATCGGGACAGGGGAGGCAACTAATGAAAAACTGTTTTTT
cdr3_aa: CASSPIGTGEATNEKLFF

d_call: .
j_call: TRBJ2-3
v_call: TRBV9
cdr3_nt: TGTGCCAGCAGCGACGGATACTCGATCACAGATACGCAGTATTTT
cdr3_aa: CASSDGYSITDTQYF

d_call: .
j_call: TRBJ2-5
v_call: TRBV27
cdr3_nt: TGTGCCAGCAGTTTAGGAAGGAAAGAGACCCAGTACTTC
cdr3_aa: CASSLGRKETQYF

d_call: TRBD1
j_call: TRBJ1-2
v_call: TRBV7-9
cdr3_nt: TGTGCCAGCAGCTTAGTAGTTCCTCGGGACAGCTACGACTATGGCTACACCTTC
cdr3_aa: CASSLVVPRDSYDYGYTF

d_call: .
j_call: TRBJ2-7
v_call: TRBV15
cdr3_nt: TGTGCCACCGGGGATTCCTACGAGCAGTACTTC
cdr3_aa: CATGDSYEQYF

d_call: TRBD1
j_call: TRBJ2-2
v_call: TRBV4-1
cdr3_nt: TGCGCCAGCAGTCAAATGGGACAGGGGCTCGGCACCGGGGAGCTGTTTTTT
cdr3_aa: CASSQMGQGLGTGELFF

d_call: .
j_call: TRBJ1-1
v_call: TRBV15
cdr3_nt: TGTGCCACCAGCAGAGATGAAACTGAAGCTTTCTTT
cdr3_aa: CATSRDETEAFF